Only a few counts were recorded for the clone carrying this T cell receptor (beta chain). Antigen specificity is unknown. This entry is derived from a study of shared clonotypes between healthy human individuals. The genomic DNA of each subset was split evenly across several immunoSEQ plates. Measured with immunoSEQ multiplex PCR; TCRdb has only the in-frame clones, and not every one. The data show 800,000 to 1,200,000 clones, with roughly 74% seen just once and 0.5% to 0.6% held by the top ten. Regarding the study as a whole: Researchers found naive subsets generally carried larger estimated richness than memory subsets.

There are 14 residues in the CDR3. The germline gives CDR1 MNHEY, CDR2 SMNVEV (reference sequence). V was pared by 8 bases and J by 1 base, with 14 bases between. The material sequenced was memory CD4+ T cells from PBMCs. Subset given: CD45RA-negative fraction. The chain recombines TRBV27 with TRBJ2-5; TRBD2 might be the D (6 bases). This clonotype was obtained from a young man in good health. Some clones in this sample may be carry-over from other donors' samples. CDR3 amino acids: CASSGLALQETQYF. CDR3 DNA sequence: TGTGCCAGCTCGGGCCTAGCGCTCCAAGAGACCCAGTACTTC.